A selection of T cell receptor beta chains follows, all from one sample in a study of cytomegalovirus exposure and HLA in healthy donors. Sequencing used immunoSEQ multiplex PCR; TCRdb keeps in-frame clones, though not all of them. The data show about 160,000 clones, 70% to 80% seen once. The sample consisted of PBMCs. The receptors stem from a man aged 30 to 45 in good health and CMV-seronegative. The CDR3 runs from the conserved cysteine through the conserved F or W. A D gene is named only where the DNA matches it firmly. For some rows the clone size is stated as once, few or many, or as a class when expanded; others skip it.

v_call: TRBV6-1; j_call: TRBJ1-4; clone_size: NA; d_call: TRBD1; cdr3_aa: CASSEGQGVIVGKLFF; cdr3_nt: TGTGCCAGCAGCGAAGGACAGGGGGTGATTGTAGGGAAACTGTTTTTT
v_call: TRBV19; j_call: TRBJ2-1; clone_size: NA; d_call: NA; cdr3_aa: CASSQRDGITQFF; cdr3_nt: TGTGCCAGTAGTCAAAGAGACGGGATCACTCAGTTCTTC
v_call: TRBV6-6; j_call: TRBJ1-4; clone_size: NA; d_call: NA; cdr3_aa: CASSYLGLNEKLFF; cdr3_nt: TGTGCCAGCAGTTACCTGGGACTTAATGAAAAACTGTTTTTT
v_call: TRBV7-3; j_call: TRBJ1-1; clone_size: few; d_call: NA; cdr3_aa: CASSVQGNTEAFF; cdr3_nt: TGTGCCAGCAGCGTACAGGGGAACACTGAAGCTTTCTTT
v_call: TRBV19; j_call: TRBJ1-1; clone_size: NA; d_call: NA; cdr3_aa: CASTLWVGEGDTEAFF; cdr3_nt: TGTGCCAGTACCCTGTGGGTAGGTGAGGGGGACACTGAAGCCTTCTTT
v_call: TRBV5-1; j_call: TRBJ2-1; clone_size: NA; d_call: NA; cdr3_aa: CASSSTGLYSYNEQFF; cdr3_nt: TGCGCCAGCAGCTCAACGGGACTGTACTCCTACAATGAGCAGTTCTTC
v_call: TRBV19; j_call: TRBJ1-2; clone_size: NA; d_call: TRBD1; cdr3_aa: CASRDRGTNYGYTF; cdr3_nt: TGTGCCAGTAGGGACAGGGGAACTAACTATGGCTACACCTTC
v_call: TRBV11-2; j_call: TRBJ2-1; clone_size: NA; d_call: NA; cdr3_aa: CASSSPRAQYNEQFF; cdr3_nt: TGTGCCAGCAGCTCCCCGAGGGCACAATACAATGAGCAGTTCTTC
v_call: TRBV10-2; j_call: TRBJ2-3; clone_size: NA; d_call: TRBD1; cdr3_aa: CASKGLGTVGTDTQYF; cdr3_nt: TGCGCCAGCAAAGGACTTGGGACAGTCGGCACAGATACGCAGTATTTT
v_call: TRBV7-2; j_call: TRBJ2-7; clone_size: NA; d_call: TRBD2; cdr3_aa: CASSLMGSGRAYEQYF; cdr3_nt: TGTGCCAGCAGCTTAATGGGTAGCGGGCGCGCCTACGAGCAGTACTTC
v_call: TRBV5-1; j_call: TRBJ2-1; clone_size: NA; d_call: NA; cdr3_aa: CASSSSEGGNEQFF; cdr3_nt: TGCGCCAGCAGCTCCTCCGAGGGAGGAAATGAGCAGTTCTTC